The 9 T cell receptor beta chains in this list originate from one sample, sequenced in a study of a mutant IDH1 vaccine in newly diagnosed glioma (dated by TCRdb to 2020 to 2023). The intended sense of this specimen's time point label: week 47, end of study. Every vaccine dose consisted of 300 ug of a 20-mer mutant IDH1 peptide in Montanide, administered subcutaneously together with topical imiquimod. Antigens for these TCRs are unknown. The method was the immunoSEQ multiplex PCR assay. This immuneACCESS table, as held by TCRdb, lists in-frame sequences with V and J called but not all clones. Of the missing ones, under half trace to an unresolved V gene in checked studies; the others have no known cause. The sample table holds almost 95,000 clones, of which 89% were seen once. Around 0.77% of the sample goes to the ten largest clones. This specimen was PBMCs, taken from a glioma patient whose treatment included an IDH1 peptide vaccine. Receptors were obtained from a woman in her 50s with glioma.

Here the CDR3 DNA reads TGTGCCAGCTCACCCGGCCAGGGGGAGACCCAGTACTTC. Protein sequence: CASSPGQGETQYF. The rearrangement uses TRBV18 and TRBJ2-5; D is perhaps TRBD1 (6 bases). V gave up 3 bases and J gave up 5 bases, with 10 bases separating them. The CDR3 has 13 amino acids. The germline gives CDR1 KGHSH, CDR2 LQKENI.

The V gene is TRBV5-8, the J gene TRBJ2-3, with D perhaps TRBD1 (5 bases). V lost 5 bases and J 0 bases, leaving 22 bases between the germline ends. There are 18 residues in the CDR3. Germline CDR1 is SGHTS and CDR2 is YDEGEE. The CDR3 DNA reads TGTGCCAGCAGACCAGGGAACACCGCTAAAGCTAGCACAGATACGCAGTATTTT. It translates to CASRPGNTAKASTDTQYF.

The V gene is TRBV9, the J gene TRBJ1-1; D call uncertain. Germline V lookup: CDR1 SGDLS, CDR2 YYNGEE. The CDR3 extends over 12 amino acids. V was trimmed by 1 base and J by 3 bases, leaving 4 bases between them. CDR3 DNA: TGTGCCAGCAGCGTACAGGACACTGAAGCTTTCTTT. Amino acid sequence: CASSVQDTEAFF.

The CDR3 loop is CASSVGQTPEAFF. Here the CDR3 DNA reads TGTGCCAGCAGTGTAGGTCAGACGCCTGAAGCTTTCTTT. The gene calls are TRBV2 and TRBJ1-1; D call uncertain. Germline V gene lookup returns CDR1 SNHLY and CDR2 FYNNEI. Trimming stripped 4 bases from V and 6 bases from J, with 12 bases between. CDR3 size: 13 residues.

The chain couples TRBV4-1 to TRBJ2-7; 7 bases are a match to TRBD2. Germline V gives CDR1 MGHRA, CDR2 YSYEKL. The ends lost 3 bases at V and 6 bases at J; junction bases unmatched: 5. The CDR3 is 13 amino acids. Here the CDR3 DNA reads TGCGCCAGCAGCCATGCACTAGCGCTCGAGCAGTACTTC. Translated: CASSHALALEQYF.

This clone was counted a few times. The chain has TRBV28 and TRBJ1-4; 9 bases agree with TRBD1. After removal of 4 bases from V and 8 bases from J, the junction contained 8 bases not matched to a gene. Looked up from germline, CDR1 is MDHEN and CDR2 is SYDVKM. The CDR3 consists of 15 residues. CDR3 loop: CASSSTGGYQEKLFF. The CDR3 nucleotides are TGTGCCAGCAGTTCAACAGGGGGCTATCAAGAAAAACTGTTTTTT.

The V and J genes are TRBV28 and TRBJ1-1; D is uncertain. Germline V lookup: CDR1 MDHEN, CDR2 SYDVKM. The CDR3 is 14 amino acids. The V and J ends lost 3 bases and 0 bases respectively, with 8 bases between them. The CDR3 sequence: CASSFAGLNTEAFF. The CDR3 bases are TGTGCCAGCAGTTTCGCAGGCTTGAACACTGAAGCTTTCTTT. Supplemented by reference TRBV28 and TRBJ1-1, the full variable domain reads DVKVTQSSRYLVKRTGEKVFLECVQDMDHENMFWYRQDPGLGLRLIYFSYDVKMKEKGDIPEGYSVSREKKERFSLILESASTNQTSMYLCASSFAGLNTEAFFGQGTRLTVV.

V gene TRBV29-1 combines with J gene TRBJ2-7; weak D call: TRBD2 (7 bases). This CDR3 spans 13 amino acids. Germline CDR1 reads SQVTM; CDR2 reads ANQGSEA. V gave up 4 bases and J gave up 7 bases, with 17 bases separating them. CDR3 amino acids: CSVVRGGGGEQYF. CDR3 nucleotide sequence: TGCAGCGTTGTCCGTGGGGGCGGGGGAGAGCAGTACTTC.

Written as DNA, the CDR3 is TGTGCCAGCTCACCAGTGCGGGAGTGGGGAGGAGAGACCCAGTACTTC. Translating gives CASSPVREWGGETQYF. V gene TRBV18 combines with J gene TRBJ2-5, with 7 bases matching TRBD2. The J segment lost 4 bases and the V segment lost 2 bases, leaving 10 bases of the junction unmatched. The CDR3 extends over 16 amino acids. Germline values: CDR1 KGHSH, CDR2 LQKENI.